The present entry profiles one T cell receptor beta chain with its context. This specimen belongs to a study of CD8 T cells in Susac syndrome. Bulk CD8+ and CD4+ cells came from magnetic negative isolation; CD8+ TEMRA by FACS. RNA totalling 0.5 to 1 ug underwent reverse transcription with random hexamers. Amplification of TCR beta CDR3 by immunoSEQ multiplex PCR spanned 54 Vbeta and 13 Jbeta. TCRdb called the immunoSEQ multiplex PCR reads again in MiXCR, with one record for every CDR3 protein. The sample lists more than 200,000 distinct CDR3 sequences, 90% to 95% occurring once. V lost 2 bases and J 7 bases, leaving 15 bases between the germline ends. This CDR3 contains 14 residues. Germline V gene sequence: CDR1 SGHRS, CDR2 YFSETQ.

The chain has TRBV5-1 and TRBJ2-5; D possibly corresponds to TRBD1 (5 bases). What was sequenced was CD4+ T cells from PBMCs. This sequence was found in a human donor with multiple sclerosis. Here the CDR3 reads CASSFDGPGWTQYF. The CDR3 DNA sequence: TGCGCCAGCAGCTTTGACGGTCCAGGGTGGACCCAGTACTTC.